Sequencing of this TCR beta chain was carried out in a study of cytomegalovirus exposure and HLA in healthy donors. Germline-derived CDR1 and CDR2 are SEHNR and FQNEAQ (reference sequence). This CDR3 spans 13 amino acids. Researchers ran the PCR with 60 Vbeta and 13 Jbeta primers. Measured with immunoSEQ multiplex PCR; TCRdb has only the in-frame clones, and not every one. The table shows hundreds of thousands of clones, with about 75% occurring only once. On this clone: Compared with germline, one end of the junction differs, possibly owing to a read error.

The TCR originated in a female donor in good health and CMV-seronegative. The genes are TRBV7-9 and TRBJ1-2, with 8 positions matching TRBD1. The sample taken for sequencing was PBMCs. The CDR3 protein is CSSSLTGDYGYTF. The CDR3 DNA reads TGTTCCAGCAGCTTGACAGGGGACTATGGCTACACCTTC.